This is a list of T cell receptor beta chains from one sample in a study of cytomegalovirus exposure and HLA in healthy donors. Profiling relied on immunoSEQ multiplex PCR, and the TCRdb table lists in-frame clones only, not all of them. The profile covers 95,000 to 100,000 clones, with 76% appearing a single time and 2% to 2.5% taken by the ten largest. Sequenced input: PBMCs. Receptor source: a man aged 40-49 years in good health and CMV-seronegative. The CDR3 runs from the conserved cysteine through the conserved F or W. D genes are given only for firm matches. The size entry is marked missing in some rows and otherwise reads once, few, many or a size class.

d_gene: TRBD1
abundance: .
j_gene: TRBJ2-3
v_gene: TRBV6-5
CDR3nt: TGTGCCAGCATCAGGACAGGGGCGTTGTCAGATACGCAGTATTTT
CDR3aa: CASIRTGALSDTQYF

d_gene: .
abundance: .
j_gene: TRBJ2-7
v_gene: TRBV7-3
CDR3nt: TGTGCCAGCAGCTCAGGAGGGGGGGCCTCCGACGAGCAGTACTTC
CDR3aa: CASSSGGGASDEQYF

d_gene: TRBD2
abundance: few
j_gene: TRBJ2-7
v_gene: TRBV11-2
CDR3nt: TGTGCCAGCAGCCCCTATGGGACTAGCGGGACCTACGAGCAGTACTTC
CDR3aa: CASSPYGTSGTYEQYF

d_gene: TRBD2
abundance: once
j_gene: TRBJ2-3
v_gene: TRBV5-6
CDR3nt: TGTGCCAGCAGTCTTCTAGCGGGGGTACCGTCTACCACAGATACGCAGTATTTT
CDR3aa: CASSLLAGVPSTTDTQYF

d_gene: TRBD2
abundance: .
j_gene: TRBJ2-7
v_gene: TRBV29-1
CDR3nt: TGCAGCGTTATGACTAGCGCTTACTACGAGCAGTACTTC
CDR3aa: CSVMTSAYYEQYF

d_gene: .
abundance: few
j_gene: TRBJ1-3
v_gene: TRBV28
CDR3nt: TGTGCCAGCAGTTTCACAGCCGGAAACACCATATATTTT
CDR3aa: CASSFTAGNTIYF

d_gene: .
abundance: .
j_gene: TRBJ2-1
v_gene: TRBV25-1
CDR3nt: TGTGCCAGCAGTGAGGGCGGCCTGAAGGGGAATGAGCAGTTCTTC
CDR3aa: CASSEGGLKGNEQFF

d_gene: .
abundance: .
j_gene: TRBJ2-3
v_gene: TRBV5-6
CDR3nt: TGTGCCAGCAGCCCCGAGGCCGATACGCAGTATTTT
CDR3aa: CASSPEADTQYF

d_gene: TRBD2
abundance: .
j_gene: TRBJ2-7
v_gene: TRBV27
CDR3nt: TGTGCCAGCAGCCTTAGCGGGACGGTGTCCTACGAGCAGTACTTC
CDR3aa: CASSLSGTVSYEQYF

d_gene: .
abundance: .
j_gene: TRBJ2-1
v_gene: TRBV4-1
CDR3nt: TGCGCCAGCAGCCTAAAAGCCTTAGCGGCCCCCTACAATGAGCAGTTCTTC
CDR3aa: CASSLKALAAPYNEQFF

d_gene: TRBD1
abundance: .
j_gene: TRBJ2-5
v_gene: TRBV4-1
CDR3nt: TGCGCCAGCAGCTTCGGACAGGGGGGATTAATGGAGACCCAGTACTTC
CDR3aa: CASSFGQGGLMETQYF

d_gene: .
abundance: .
j_gene: TRBJ2-5
v_gene: TRBV6-5
CDR3nt: TGTGCCAGCAGTTACTCACAGCCCCAAGAGACCCAGTACTTC
CDR3aa: CASSYSQPQETQYF

d_gene: .
abundance: once
j_gene: TRBJ2-3
v_gene: TRBV5-1
CDR3nt: TGCGCCAGCAGCGGCAGGGGTGGAGATACGCAGTATTTT
CDR3aa: CASSGRGGDTQYF

d_gene: TRBD2
abundance: .
j_gene: TRBJ2-2
v_gene: TRBV13
CDR3nt: TGTGCCAGCAGCTCCACTAGCGGGAGGGTTGCCGGGGAGCTGTTTTTT
CDR3aa: CASSSTSGRVAGELFF

d_gene: .
abundance: .
j_gene: TRBJ1-5
v_gene: TRBV7-9
CDR3nt: TGTGCCAGCAGCCATGCCGGGGGGTTAGGCAATCAGCCCCAGCATTTT
CDR3aa: CASSHAGGLGNQPQHF

d_gene: TRBD2
abundance: .
j_gene: TRBJ2-6
v_gene: TRBV30
CDR3nt: TGTGCCTGGAGTGCCCTAGCGGGAGGGCTCCTGACTTTC
CDR3aa: CAWSALAGGLLTF

d_gene: .
abundance: .
j_gene: TRBJ2-1
v_gene: TRBV6-1
CDR3nt: TGTGCCAGCAGTGAACAAGGGGGGGGGAGCCACAATGAGCAGTTCTTC
CDR3aa: CASSEQGGGSHNEQFF

d_gene: TRBD2
abundance: .
j_gene: TRBJ2-3
v_gene: TRBV4-3
CDR3nt: TGCGCCAGCAGCCAAGGCCTTTTTTGGCGGGGGAGCACAGATACGCAGTATTTT
CDR3aa: CASSQGLFWRGSTDTQYF

d_gene: .
abundance: .
j_gene: TRBJ2-5
v_gene: TRBV18
CDR3nt: TGTGCCAGCTCACCACCCAGCGGCCGGGAGACCCAGTACTTC
CDR3aa: CASSPPSGRETQYF